The next 3 T cell receptor beta chains were all read from a single sample in a study of blood T cell repertoires in COVID-19. Repertoires were generated with immunoSEQ multiplex PCR, while TCRdb's copy carries only in-frame clones and drops some. Here the sample spans roughly 500,000 clones, approximately 86% being singletons. The sequencing input was PBMCs or T cells enriched from blood (not recorded which). Source of these receptors: a woman in her fifties or sixties who had recovered from COVID-19.

This chain links TRBV29-1 with TRBJ2-1; 7 bases are shared with TRBD1. This CDR3 region has 13 residues. The germline gives CDR1 SQVTM, CDR2 ANQGSEA. V shed 4 bases and J 4 bases; nucleotides not matched to a gene: 4. The chain's CDR3 is CSVVGDSYNEQFF. DNA for the CDR3: TGCAGCGTTGTGGGGGACAGTTACAATGAGCAGTTCTTC.

J is TRBJ1-1 and V is TRBV6-5; D gene uncertain. This CDR3 has 15 residues. Germline CDR1 is MNHEY and CDR2 is SVGAGI. V lost 4 bases, J lost 5 bases, and 17 bases lay in between. CDR3 coding DNA: TGTGCCAGCAGTTTGGCCGTGGAGGGAGGAACTGAAGCTTTCTTT. As protein: CASSLAVEGGTEAFF.

This chain links TRBV5-6 with TRBJ2-2, with D possibly TRBD1 on 5 matching bases. V gave up 3 bases and J gave up 0 bases, with 15 bases separating them. The CDR3 is 17 amino acids. Germline CDR1 reads SGHDT; CDR2 reads YYEEEE. The CDR3 nucleotides read TGTGCCAGCAGCTCGTTTCGGACACTTGCGAACACCGGGGAGCTGTTTTTT. This sequence encodes CASSSFRTLANTGELFF.